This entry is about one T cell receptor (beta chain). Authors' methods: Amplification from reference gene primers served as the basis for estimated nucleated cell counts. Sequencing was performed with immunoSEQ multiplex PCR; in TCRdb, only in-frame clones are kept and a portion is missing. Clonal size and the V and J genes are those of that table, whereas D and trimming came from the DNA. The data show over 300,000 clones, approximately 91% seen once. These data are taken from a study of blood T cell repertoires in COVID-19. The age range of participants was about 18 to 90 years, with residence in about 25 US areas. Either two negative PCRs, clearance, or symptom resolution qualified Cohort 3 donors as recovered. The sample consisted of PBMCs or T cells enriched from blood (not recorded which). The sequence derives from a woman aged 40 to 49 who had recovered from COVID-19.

CDR3: CASSGPGTDSNQPQHF. The DNA for the CDR3 is TGTGCCAGCAGCGGTCCTGGGACAGATAGCAATCAGCCCCAGCATTTT. The chain has TRBV9 and TRBJ1-5, with 7 nucleotides matching TRBD1. The CDR3 length is 16 residues. CDR1 and CDR2 from the germline V gene are SGDLS and YYNGEE. V gave up 3 bases and J gave up 0 bases; unmatched junction bases: 6.